This TCR beta chain stems from a study of CD4+ T cells in melanoma (dated by TCRdb to the early 2020s). Context from the whole study: Neoantigen-specific CD4+ T cells in human melanoma were what the study investigated.

Library preparation employed the immunoSEQ multiplex PCR assay. TCRdb carries this immuneACCESS record with in-frame sequences only. Its versions omit some clonotypes, under half of them owing to an unresolved V gene in the studies checked, with the rest unexplained. This sample lists about 5,000 clones; about two thirds were detected once. The ten largest clonotypes hold about 20% of the sample. For this clone: This clone's antigen is unknown. Per-nucleotide qualities are absent, and no much larger clonotype sits a single base away.

Overall results and qualifications from the work: According to the report, neoantigen-specific CD4+ T cells in melanoma displayed diverse differentiation states. Neoantigen-specific CD4+ T cells were reported to be correlated with the function of CD8+ T cells, macrophages and B cells.

Donors were patients with melanoma. This TCR was sampled from a human donor with melanoma. Material for sequencing was cells from a culture (not recorded whether cultured in vitro).

The encoded CDR3 is CASSSPGQYGYTF. The DNA is TGTGCCAGCAGCTCTCCCGGACAGTATGGCTACACCTTC. This chain is built from TRBV7-9 and TRBJ1-2; 6 matching bases give a weak D call of TRBD1. The germline V gene (reference sequence) supplies CDR1 SEHNR and CDR2 FQNEAQ. V is cut by 4 bases and J by 5 bases, and the space between the germline ends is 11 bases. The CDR3 numbers 13 residues from cysteine through phenylalanine. Just CDR3 DNA is preserved here, 39 bases in frame from base 1.